The sequence of this T cell receptor (beta chain) was determined in a study of blood T cell repertoires in COVID-19. In the original workflow: Amplification from reference gene primers served as the basis for estimated nucleated cell counts. Profiling relied on immunoSEQ multiplex PCR, and the TCRdb table lists in-frame clones only, not all of them. The V and J calls and clone size come from that table; D and trimming were worked out from the DNA. The sample has 300,000 to 450,000 clones; around 87% are singletons. Unmatched junction bases numbered 1, after V lost 2 bases and J lost 2 bases. The CDR3 contains 13 residues. Germline V lookup: CDR1 SGHRS, CDR2 YFSETQ. Participants were aged 18 to 89 years, lived in about 26 US areas, and enrolled virtually. Assignment of participants to cohorts was predicated upon participant-reported clinical history.

The sequenced sample was PBMCs or T cells enriched from blood (not recorded which). The receptor comes from a man in his thirties or forties who had recovered from COVID-19. The rearrangement links TRBV5-1 to TRBJ2-7, with TRBD1 identical over 7 bases. CDR3 nucleotide sequence: TGCGCCAGCAGCTTCCAGGGGGCCTACGAGCAGTACTTC. Protein: CASSFQGAYEQYF.